The next 19 T cell receptor beta chains were all read from a single sample in a study of OX40 agonist ivuxolimab in advanced cancers. Clones were read by immunoSEQ multiplex PCR, and TCRdb kept only the in-frame ones, dropping some. The sample includes 40,000 to 45,000 clones, 90% of them seen just once. The material sequenced was CD4+ or CD8+ T cells sorted from blood, taken in a trial of the OX40 agonist ivuxolimab. These receptors all come from an adult with an advanced solid tumor such as melanoma, head and neck, liver or kidney cancer.

CDR3 sequence reads: CASSSREGRETQYF. The CDR3 nucleotides read TGTGCCAGCAGTTCCCGGGAGGGCAGAGAGACCCAGTACTTC. The gene calls are TRBV6-5 and TRBJ2-5; the match to TRBD2 covers 8 bases. J gave up 4 bases and V 4 bases, and 5 bases lay outside the gene matches. Germline CDR1 is MNHEY and CDR2 is SVGAGI. The CDR3 extends over 14 amino acids.

The chain employs TRBV14 and TRBJ1-3; the D gene is possibly TRBD1 (6 bases). The germline V gene encodes CDR1 SGHDN and CDR2 FVKESK. V lost 2 bases and J 0 bases, leaving 14 bases between the germline ends. The CDR3 spans 17 residues. CDR3 residues: CASSQITGFGSGNTIYF. The CDR3 DNA is TGTGCCAGCAGCCAAATCACAGGGTTCGGCTCTGGAAACACCATATATTTT.

The V gene is TRBV29-1, the J gene TRBJ1-2, with D uncertain. Germline CDR1 is SQVTM and CDR2 is ANQGSEA. There are 11 residues in the CDR3. Deletions cut 5 bases from V and 4 bases from J, with 8 bases between. CDR3 protein: CSVFRGYGYTF. CDR3 in DNA: TGCAGCGTTTTTCGGGGCTATGGCTACACCTTC.

This sequence joins TRBV4-1 and TRBJ1-5; 7 bases match TRBD1. Germline V gene sequence: CDR1 MGHRA, CDR2 YSYEKL. The CDR3 consists of 16 residues. Trimming cost V 0 bases and J 5 bases; bases outside gene matches: 7. DNA for the CDR3: TGCGCCAGCAGCCAAGAGACAGGGCGCTTTGATCAGCCCCAGCATTTT. It codes for CASSQETGRFDQPQHF.

The V gene is TRBV5-5, the J gene TRBJ2-7, with D perhaps TRBD1 (5 bases). V was cut by 3 bases and J by 1 base, with 11 bases left in between. The CDR3 has 14 amino acids. CDR1 is SGHKS, CDR2 YYEKEE, per germline (reference sequence). CDR3 amino acids: CASSSVAGSYEQYF. The CDR3 bases are TGTGCCAGCAGCTCGGTGGCAGGGTCCTACGAGCAGTACTTC.

V usage is TRBV4-1 and J usage is TRBJ1-3; 8 bases are shared with TRBD1. The germline gives CDR1 MGHRA, CDR2 YSYEKL. V lost 6 bases to trimming and J lost 3 bases; unmatched junction nucleotides: 4. The CDR3 consists of 14 residues. The CDR3 reads CASRPDRVGNTIYF. As DNA, the CDR3 is TGCGCCAGCAGGCCGGACAGGGTTGGAAACACCATATATTTT.

The V and J genes are TRBV4-1 and TRBJ2-3, with D perhaps TRBD1 or TRBD2 (5 bases each). CDR1 is MGHRA, CDR2 YSYEKL, per germline. V shed 4 bases and J shed 2 bases, with 13 bases lying between them. This CDR3 is built from 15 residues. The CDR3 loop is CASSPGAGPTDTQYF. The DNA of the CDR3 is TGCGCCAGCAGCCCTGGGGCGGGCCCCACAGATACGCAGTATTTT.

This clone appeared a single time. The J gene is TRBJ1-3, the V gene TRBV10-2; 8 bases line up with TRBD1. Germline CDR1 reads WSHSY; CDR2 reads SAAADI. V lost 0 bases, J lost 2 bases, and 9 bases stayed unmatched. This CDR3 is 18 amino acids long. CDR3 nucleotides: TGCGCCAGCAGTGAGTCGACCTGGGACAGGATGGCTGGAAACACCATATATTTT. It codes for CASSESTWDRMAGNTIYF.

The V and J genes are TRBV5-1 and TRBJ2-7, with 8 bases matching TRBD1. V was clipped by 1 base and J by 6 bases; unmatched bases: 3. This CDR3 contains 13 residues. Per the germline V gene, CDR1 is SGHRS and CDR2 is YFSETQ. Here the CDR3 DNA reads TGCGCCAGCAGCTTGTTTGGACAGGGCGAGCAGTACTTC. Translation: CASSLFGQGEQYF.

The chain couples TRBV7-2 to TRBJ1-3; D ambiguous. V was shortened by 4 bases and J by 9 bases, with 7 bases between the two germline ends. The CDR3 runs 11 residues. From germline, CDR1 is SGHTA and CDR2 FQGNSA. The CDR3 is CASSSTPTIYF. CDR3 nucleotide sequence: TGTGCCAGCAGCTCTACCCCCACCATATATTTT. Looking up the rest from reference TRBV7-2 and TRBJ1-3 gives the full variable domain: GAGVSQSPSNKVTEKGKDVELRCDPISGHTALYWYRQSLGQGLEFLIYFQGNSAPDKSGLPSDRFSAERTGGSVSTLTIQRTQQEDSAVYLCASSSTPTIYFGEGSWLTVV.

V usage is TRBV2 and J usage is TRBJ1-5; 8 bases fit TRBD1. CDR3 length: 14 amino acids. CDR1 is SNHLY, CDR2 FYNNEI, per germline. Trimming at V came to 3 bases and at J to 5 bases, leaving 3 bases not matched to a gene. CDR3 in DNA: TGTGCCAGCAGTGAGCCACAGGGGGATCAGCCCCAGCATTTT. Translated, it gives CASSEPQGDQPQHF.

This clone was counted once. The genes are TRBV5-4 and TRBJ2-1, with 8 nucleotides matching TRBD2. Germline CDR1 and CDR2: SGHNT and YYREEE (reference sequence). This CDR3 is 17 amino acids long. V trimming: 0 bases; J trimming: 2 bases; junction bases outside the gene matches: 7. CDR3 bases: TGTGCCAGCAGCTTGGAGCCCACTAGCGGTACCTACAATGAGCAGTTCTTC. Translation gives CASSLEPTSGTYNEQFF.

This clone showed up just once. J is TRBJ1-2 and V is TRBV18; D remains ambiguous. The V gene lost 2 bases and the J gene lost 3 bases, with 13 bases spanning the gap. Germline CDR1 KGHSH, CDR2 LQKENI. The CDR3 runs to 15 residues. The CDR3 region is CASSPLGHVDYGYTF. The DNA for the CDR3 is TGTGCCAGCTCACCATTAGGTCACGTAGACTATGGCTACACCTTC.

This clone was detected a few times. The genes are TRBV27 and TRBJ1-5, with D possibly TRBD1 on 6 matching bases. Trimming shortened V by 5 bases and J by 6 bases, and 23 bases separated the two germline ends. The CDR3 spans 17 residues. The V gene's germline CDR1 is MNHEY and CDR2 SMNVEV (reference sequence). DNA of the CDR3: TGTGCCAGCAGTCCATTCCGACAGGCTAGTTCGGGTCAGCCCCAGCATTTT. This sequence encodes CASSPFRQASSGQPQHF.

The V gene is TRBV15, the J gene TRBJ2-7; 7 bases fit TRBD2. CDR3 size: 17 residues. Germline CDR1 LNHNV, CDR2 YYDKDF (reference sequence). V lost 2 bases and J lost 2; bases outside the gene matches: 12. DNA for the CDR3: TGTGCCACCAGCAGAAGAACAGGCCTAGCGGATCCCTACGAGCAGTACTTC. It is translated as CATSRRTGLADPYEQYF.

The rearrangement uses TRBV30 and TRBJ1-4; no definite D call. This CDR3 is 11 amino acids long. Trimming shortened V by 3 bases and J by 7 bases, and 6 bases separated the two germline ends. CDR1 GTSNPN and CDR2 SVGIG come from the germline V gene (reference sequence). The CDR3 bases are TGTGCCTGGAGGCAACTTGAAAAACTGTTTTTT. Translating it yields CAWRQLEKLFF.

The rearrangement links TRBV10-3 to TRBJ2-3; 10 bases match TRBD2. The CDR3 is 15 residues long. Germline-derived CDR1 and CDR2 are ENHRY and SYGVKD. The junction had 7 bases not matched to a gene; V was cut back by 6 bases and J by 4 bases. The CDR3 loop is CAIRDTSGNSDTQYF. The CDR3 nucleotides read TGTGCCATCAGGGACACTAGCGGGAATTCAGATACGCAGTATTTT.

The chain recombines TRBV14 with TRBJ2-7, with D tentatively TRBD2 (6 bases). The CDR3 runs to 12 residues. From germline, CDR1 is SGHDN and CDR2 FVKESK. The V and J ends lost 0 bases and 12 bases respectively, with 12 bases between them. The CDR3 sequence: CASSQEVGSVYF. The CDR3 bases are TGTGCCAGCAGCCAAGAGGTCGGGAGTGTGTACTTC.

The V call is TRBV30, the J call TRBJ2-1; no definite D call. V lost 6 bases, J lost 5 bases, and 14 bases lay in between. This CDR3 is built from 13 residues. CDR1 is GTSNPN and CDR2 is SVGIG in the germline V gene (reference sequence). CDR3 residues: CACTTTRDNEQFF. The CDR3 nucleotides read TGTGCCTGTACGACAACCCGAGACAATGAGCAGTTCTTC.